Listed below are T cell receptor beta chains from one sample, sequenced in a study of blood T cell repertoires in COVID-19. The assay was immunoSEQ multiplex PCR, and TCRdb's table has in-frame clones only and misses some. The sample gives about 320,000 clones, about 85% of which show up once; 1.5% to 2% is in the top ten. Sequenced input: PBMCs or T cells enriched from blood (not recorded which). Source of these receptors: a woman aged 25 to 39 who had been exposed to COVID-19. Each CDR3 is given with its conserved first and last residue. D genes are given only for firm matches.

CDR3 protein	D gene	CDR3 length	V gene	J gene
CAWAGGNTIYF	-	11	TRBV30	TRBJ1-3
CASSLSYEQFF	-	11	TRBV12-3/TRBV12-4	TRBJ2-1
CASSEKQGMNTEAFF	-	15	TRBV6-1	TRBJ1-1
CASRSGGTEQYF	-	12	TRBV2	TRBJ2-7
CASSHTSGIGEQYF	TRBD2	14	TRBV3-1/TRBV3-2	TRBJ2-7
CASSTTGYSNQPQHF	TRBD1	15	TRBV19	TRBJ1-5
CASSSRGGKETQYF	TRBD2	14	TRBV7-6	TRBJ2-5
CASSIRGDSPLHF	-	13	TRBV19	TRBJ1-6
CASALAGRDEQYF	TRBD2	13	TRBV19	TRBJ2-7
CASNSGTGGSGEQFF	TRBD1	15	TRBV5-8	TRBJ2-1
CASSLRGWNSPLHF	-	14	TRBV27	TRBJ1-6
CASRGVSGVNEKLFF	-	15	TRBV2	TRBJ1-4
CASSWSTWRGGNSPLHF	-	17	TRBV5-1	TRBJ1-6
CASGPGQGNGNTIYF	TRBD1	15	TRBV9	TRBJ1-3
CASSLTGWGGYTF	-	13	TRBV12-3/TRBV12-4	TRBJ1-2
CASSGGSSGTYEQYF	TRBD2	15	TRBV28	TRBJ2-7
CASSLAGDEAFF	-	12	TRBV5-1	TRBJ1-1
CASEDSRAYF	-	10	TRBV7-3	TRBJ2-4
CASRPGGGTGELFF	-	14	TRBV28	TRBJ2-2
CASGDGLTLSTDTQYF	-	16	TRBV5-1	TRBJ2-3
CASSTSRGQTRDQPQHF	-	17	TRBV7-9	TRBJ1-5
CASSPSGVEAFF	-	12	TRBV18	TRBJ1-1
CASSLVQGSPETQYF	-	15	TRBV5-1	TRBJ2-5